Listed below are T cell receptor beta chains from one sample, sequenced in a study of T cells in Graves' hyperthyroidism and ophthalmopathy. Via MiXCR, TCRdb re-called the multiplex PCR reads, giving one row per CDR3 protein. Of hundreds of thousands of distinct CDR3 sequences listed, about 45% are singletons. Source material: peripheral blood or thyroid tissue (not recorded which). Receptors originate from a woman aged 18-30 years with Graves' hyperthyroidism. CDR3s include the opening cysteine and the closing phenylalanine or tryptophan. D genes are given only for firm matches. Rows give clone size only sometimes, using once, few, many, or a class for an expanded clone.

CDR3: CASSPGERAFF
DNA: TGTGCCAGCTCACCAGGCGAGCGGGCTTTCTTT
size: .
J: TRBJ1-1
D: .
V: TRBV2

CDR3: CSVADRSSSNQPQHF
DNA: TGCAGCGTCGCTGACAGATCGAGTAGCAATCAGCCCCAGCATTTT
size: few
J: TRBJ1-5
D: .
V: TRBV29-1

CDR3: CASSEGRTGYRLGTEAFF
DNA: TGTGCCAGCAGTGAAGGAAGGACAGGGTACCGGTTGGGCACTGAAGCTTTCTTT
size: once
J: TRBJ1-1
D: TRBD1
V: TRBV6-1

CDR3: CASSSTTRGISNYGYTF
DNA: TGTGCCAGCAGCTCCACCACCCGGGGGATTTCCAACTATGGCTACACCTTC
size: .
J: TRBJ1-2
D: .
V: TRBV9

CDR3: CAISERSRGTTRSSGNTIYF
DNA: TGTGCCATCAGTGAAAGGTCCCGGGGGACAACGAGGAGTTCTGGAAACACCATATATTTT
size: .
J: TRBJ1-3
D: .
V: TRBV10-3

CDR3: CATSRVGAFDYGYTF
DNA: TGTGCCACCAGCAGAGTGGGGGCGTTCGACTATGGCTACACCTTC
size: many
J: TRBJ1-2
D: .
V: TRBV15

CDR3: CASSPKTGNTGELFF
DNA: TGTGCCAGCAGCCCCAAAACAGGGAACACCGGGGAGCTGTTTTTT
size: .
J: TRBJ2-2
D: .
V: TRBV7-3

CDR3: CSVGLGRFGEQYF
DNA: TGCAGCGTTGGGCTTGGTCGGTTCGGCGAGCAGTACTTC
size: many
J: TRBJ2-7
D: .
V: TRBV29-1

CDR3: CASSSRHGYTF
DNA: TGTGCCAGCAGTTCCCGTCATGGCTACACCTTC
size: many
J: TRBJ1-2
D: .
V: TRBV2

CDR3: CSVPRVDETQYF
DNA: TGCAGCGTCCCCAGGGTCGACGAGACCCAGTACTTC
size: .
J: TRBJ2-5
D: .
V: TRBV29-1

CDR3: CASTPGLDTQTYEQYF
DNA: TGTGCCAGCACCCCAGGATTGGATACGCAAACCTACGAGCAGTACTTC
size: .
J: TRBJ2-7
D: .
V: TRBV7-9

CDR3: CASSALTIGTGHLNEKLFF
DNA: TGTGCCAGCAGTGCTCTCACTATCGGGACGGGACACCTAAATGAAAAACTGTTTTTT
size: many
J: TRBJ1-4
D: .
V: TRBV7-9

CDR3: CASTFTGGDEAFF
DNA: TGTGCCAGCACCTTCACAGGAGGGGATGAAGCTTTCTTT
size: .
J: TRBJ1-1
D: .
V: TRBV10-3

CDR3: CASSEVNSLRGSPLHF
DNA: TGTGCCAGCAGTGAAGTGAACTCCCTTAGGGGTTCACCCCTCCACTTT
size: few
J: TRBJ1-6
D: .
V: TRBV2

CDR3: CATSSHPGPETQYF
DNA: TGTGCCACCAGCAGCCATCCGGGGCCGGAGACCCAGTACTTC
size: few
J: TRBJ2-5
D: .
V: TRBV15

CDR3: CSATPGPEQYF
DNA: TGCAGTGCTACCCCGGGACCCGAGCAGTACTTC
size: .
J: TRBJ2-7
D: .
V: TRBV20-1

CDR3: CARTGEFF
DNA: TGTGCCAGGACAGGGGAGTTTTTT
size: few
J: TRBJ1-4
D: TRBD1
V: TRBV10-3

CDR3: CASNIAGGETQYF
DNA: TGTGCCAGTAATATAGCGGGAGGAGAGACCCAGTACTTC
size: .
J: TRBJ2-5
D: TRBD2
V: TRBV19

CDR3: CASSLSSDIWMSTEAFF
DNA: TGTGCCAGCAGCTTGTCTAGTGATATTTGGATGAGCACTGAAGCTTTCTTT
size: .
J: TRBJ1-1
D: .
V: TRBV5-6

CDR3: CATSSPRTGGNVLTF
DNA: TGTGCCACCAGCAGCCCTAGGACAGGGGGCAACGTCCTGACTTTC
size: .
J: TRBJ2-6
D: TRBD1
V: TRBV15

CDR3: CASSEQGGNTEAFF
DNA: TGTGCCAGCAGCGAACAGGGAGGAAACACTGAAGCTTTCTTT
size: many
J: TRBJ1-1
D: .
V: TRBV7-2

CDR3: CASSLGAGDNQPQHF
DNA: TGTGCCAGCAGCTTAGGGGCAGGGGACAATCAGCCCCAGCATTTT
size: .
J: TRBJ1-5
D: .
V: TRBV11-2

CDR3: CASTTGRGYTEAFF
DNA: TGTGCCAGTACCACAGGCCGGGGGTACACTGAAGCTTTCTTT
size: once
J: TRBJ1-1
D: .
V: TRBV19

CDR3: CASSLSRDTHYEQYF
DNA: TGTGCCAGCAGCTTATCCCGGGATACACACTACGAGCAGTACTTC
size: .
J: TRBJ2-7
D: .
V: TRBV7-2

CDR3: CATSDPRGPSTEAF
DNA: TGTGCCACCAGTGATCCTAGGGGCCCTAGCACTGAAGCTTTC
size: .
J: TRBJ2-6
D: .
V: TRBV24-1

CDR3: CASSLLRLADYTGELFF
DNA: TGTGCCAGCAGCCTGTTACGGCTAGCGGACTACACCGGGGAGCTGTTTTTT
size: .
J: TRBJ2-2
D: TRBD2
V: TRBV2

CDR3: CSAYDGGDQPQHF
DNA: TGCAGTGCTTATGACGGAGGCGATCAGCCCCAGCATTTT
size: many
J: TRBJ1-5
D: .
V: TRBV20-1

CDR3: CSIISGLSYEQYF
DNA: TGCAGCATCATAAGCGGGCTCTCCTACGAGCAGTACTTC
size: many
J: TRBJ2-7
D: .
V: TRBV29-1

CDR3: CASSLVAGFTGELFF
DNA: TGTGCCAGCAGCTTAGTAGCCGGTTTTACCGGGGAGCTGTTTTTT
size: few
J: TRBJ2-2
D: .
V: TRBV7-8

CDR3: CASTRAEAFF
DNA: TGTGCCAGCACGAGGGCTGAAGCTTTCTTT
size: .
J: TRBJ1-1
D: .
V: TRBV2

CDR3: CASSFYIQPQHF
DNA: TGTGCCAGCAGTTTTTATATTCAGCCCCAGCATTTT
size: .
J: TRBJ1-5
D: .
V: TRBV2

CDR3: CASSDSGGGGNSPLHF
DNA: TGTGCCAGCAGTGACAGTGGAGGGGGAGGGAATTCACCCCTCCACTTT
size: many
J: TRBJ1-6
D: .
V: TRBV25-1

CDR3: CASTGIPDAYEQYF
DNA: TGTGCCAGCACCGGGATCCCTGACGCCTACGAGCAGTACTTC
size: .
J: TRBJ2-7
D: .
V: TRBV7-2

CDR3: CSSERTVYGYTF
DNA: TGCAGCAGTGAAAGGACAGTCTATGGCTACACCTTC
size: .
J: TRBJ1-2
D: .
V: TRBV29-1

CDR3: CSARDPGPLYEQYF
DNA: TGCAGTGCTAGAGATCCAGGCCCTCTCTACGAGCAGTACTTC
size: many
J: TRBJ2-7
D: .
V: TRBV20-1

CDR3: CSVRRRKTGNSYEQYF
DNA: TGCAGTGTCCGTAGGCGAAAGACCGGGAACTCCTACGAGCAGTACTTC
size: .
J: TRBJ2-7
D: .
V: TRBV29-1

CDR3: CSVELGQGWTEAFF
DNA: TGCAGCGTCGAGCTGGGACAGGGGTGGACTGAAGCTTTCTTT
size: many
J: TRBJ1-1
D: TRBD1
V: TRBV29-1

CDR3: CASSEGQIMNTEAFF
DNA: TGTGCCAGCAGTGAAGGACAGATCATGAACACTGAAGCTTTCTTT
size: few
J: TRBJ1-1
D: .
V: TRBV2

CDR3: CAIREDRSTEAFF
DNA: TGTGCCATCAGGGAGGACAGGAGCACTGAAGCTTTCTTT
size: many
J: TRBJ1-1
D: TRBD1
V: TRBV10-3

CDR3: CASSSDQETQYF
DNA: TGTGCCAGCAGTTCGGACCAAGAGACCCAGTACTTC
size: many
J: TRBJ2-5
D: .
V: TRBV12-3/TRBV12-4

CDR3: CASSSTSGGPYEQYF
DNA: TGTGCCAGCAGCTCGACTAGCGGAGGACCCTACGAGCAGTACTTC
size: .
J: TRBJ2-7
D: TRBD2
V: TRBV7-9

CDR3: CATSDLGNGETQYF
DNA: TGTGCCACCAGTGATTTAGGCAACGGAGAGACCCAGTACTTC
size: few
J: TRBJ2-5
D: .
V: TRBV24-1

CDR3: CAQLGSGNTIYF
DNA: TGCGCCCAGCTAGGCTCGGGAAACACCATATATTTT
size: once
J: TRBJ1-3
D: .
V: TRBV5-1

CDR3: CAISESNREHSYEQYF
DNA: TGTGCCATCAGTGAGTCGAACCGCGAGCATTCCTACGAGCAGTACTTC
size: many
J: TRBJ2-7
D: .
V: TRBV10-3

CDR3: CASSPRPDTEAFF
DNA: TGTGCCAGCAGCCCCCGACCGGACACTGAAGCTTTCTTT
size: many
J: TRBJ1-1
D: .
V: TRBV7-3

CDR3: CASSSDRAEKLFF
DNA: TGTGCCAGCAGTAGCGACAGGGCTGAAAAACTGTTTTTT
size: .
J: TRBJ1-4
D: TRBD1
V: TRBV5-4

CDR3: CASRAGTGYEQYF
DNA: TGTGCCAGTAGAGCCGGGACAGGGTACGAGCAGTACTTC
size: few
J: TRBJ2-7
D: TRBD1
V: TRBV19

CDR3: CASSQPGGYEQYF
DNA: TGCGCCAGCAGCCAACCCGGAGGGTACGAGCAGTACTTC
size: .
J: TRBJ2-7
D: .
V: TRBV4-3

CDR3: CSVDSRSVAFF
DNA: TGCAGCGTTGATTCGAGATCTGTCGCTTTCTTT
size: .
J: TRBJ1-1
D: .
V: TRBV29-1

CDR3: CASSYSRQHREKLFF
DNA: TGTGCCAGCAGTTACTCGAGGCAGCACCGTGAAAAACTGTTTTTT
size: few
J: TRBJ1-4
D: .
V: TRBV6-6